This paragraph covers one T cell receptor (beta chain) sequence. Its antigen is currently unknown. The entry originates in a study of Ad26.COV2.S vaccination and SARS-CoV-2 variants. Whole-study findings and limits: Measurements of TCR breadth and depth may have given underestimates of the total T cell responses. Relative to placebo recipients, vaccine recipients exhibited elevated spike-specific TCR breadth. Spike-specific CD8+ and CD4+ T cell responses reportedly showed substantial breadth after vaccination.

The repertoire was sequenced with immunoSEQ multiplex PCR; TCRdb's copy has only in-frame clones and lacks some. The table lists over 110,000 clones, roughly 85% of them singletons. CDR1 and CDR2 (germline): SGDLS, YYNGEE. CDR3 size: 16 residues. Trimming removed 3 bases from V and 4 bases from J; junction bases left unmatched: 10. This chain connects TRBV9 to TRBJ2-1, with 7 bases matching TRBD1. Specimen: peripheral blood, collected after recovery from COVID-19. The TCR comes from a human donor who had recovered from COVID-19. The CDR3 loop is CASSALAGTAYNEQFF. Written as DNA, the CDR3 is TGTGCCAGCAGCGCCTTGGCTGGGACAGCATACAATGAGCAGTTCTTC.